This T cell receptor beta chain was recovered during a study of blood T cell repertoires in COVID-19. Overall study: The cDNA or gDNA used as material had been derived from T cells, B-cell-depleted T cells, or PBMCs.

Participant-given clinical history determined each cohort assignment. In the source study's methods: Amplification from reference gene primers served as the basis for estimated nucleated cell counts. Method: immunoSEQ multiplex PCR; TCRdb's copy keeps in-frame clones and lacks some. The V and J calls and clone size are taken from that table; D and trimming were inferred from the DNA. The table lists hundreds of thousands of clones, about 88% of them singletons, with roughly 1.4% in the top ten. With 4 bases clipped from V and 5 bases from J, the junction kept 5 bases outside the gene matches. The CDR3 spans 14 residues. CDR1 and CDR2 (germline): LGHNA, YNFKEQ.

Input material: PBMCs or T cells enriched from blood (not recorded which). The origin of this receptor is a woman aged 18-30 years who had been exposed to COVID-19. The rearrangement uses TRBV4-2 and TRBJ2-7; TRBD1 matches 10 bases. CDR3 coding DNA: TGTGCCAGCAGCCGGGGACAGGGGTACCACGAGCAGTACTTC. Translation: CASSRGQGYHEQYF.